This T cell receptor beta chain was documented in a study of shared clonotypes between healthy human individuals. The table came from immunoSEQ multiplex PCR; TCRdb's copy has only in-frame clones and leaves some out. The table has 2 million to 2.5 million clones, 90% to 95% seen once. There are 15 residues in the CDR3. Trimming at V came to 2 bases and at J to 6 bases, leaving 9 bases not matched to a gene. CDR1 and CDR2 from the germline V gene are SGHNT and YYREEE (reference sequence). Memory CD4+ cells were the fraction left after CD45RA+ naive selection. This TCR was sampled from a man aged 18 to 30 in good health. V and J are TRBV5-4 and TRBJ2-7, with 9 bases that match TRBD1. Input material: naive CD4+ T cells sorted from blood. The sample's subset: CD45RA+ positively selected. The CDR3 region has the DNA TGTGCCAGCAGCTTAACCGGGACAGGGTCCCGCGAGCAGTACTTC. Its protein product is CASSLTGTGSREQYF.